The 15 T cell receptor beta chains below come from one sample, sequenced in a study of lymphopenia after photon versus proton radiotherapy. Libraries were prepared by immunoSEQ multiplex PCR; TCRdb keeps only in-frame clonotypes and omits some of them. Of approximately 25,000 clones in the sample, 82% are singletons; the top ten hold 21%. The sample was peripheral blood, taken from a patient treated with proton-based radiotherapy. These receptors were collected from an older woman with pancreatic cancer.

The chain joins TRBV9 to TRBJ2-4, with D possibly being TRBD1 (5 bases). V was clipped by 1 base and J by 0 bases, with 14 bases between them. The CDR3 loop spans 17 amino acids. Germline assignment: CDR1 SGDLS and CDR2 YYNGEE. The CDR3 here is CASSVWKGHPAKNIQYF. The CDR3 region has the DNA TGTGCCAGCAGCGTATGGAAGGGGCACCCAGCCAAAAACATTCAGTACTTC. The full variable domain, completed using reference TRBV9 and TRBJ2-4, is DSGVTQTPKHLITATGQRVTLRCSPRSGDLSVYWYQQSLDQGLQFLIQYYNGEERAKGNILERFSAQQFPDLHSELNLSSLELGDSALYFCASSVWKGHPAKNIQYFGAGTRLSVL.

This chain connects TRBV28 to TRBJ1-2; 12 positions match TRBD1. Losses at the gene ends were 5 bases for V and 6 bases for J; bases not matched to a gene: 13. This CDR3 is 17 amino acids long. The germline CDR1 and CDR2 sequences are MDHEN and SYDVKM. This chain's CDR3 is CASSPGGTGGGMDGYTF. The DNA of the CDR3 is TGTGCCAGCAGTCCTGGGGGGACAGGGGGCGGAATGGATGGCTACACCTTC.

V and J are TRBV4-2 and TRBJ2-1; 8 positions agree with TRBD1. V was pared by 2 bases and J by 7 bases, with 16 bases of the junction left unmatched. This CDR3 has 18 amino acids. Germline lookup yields CDR1 LGHNA and CDR2 YNFKEQ. CDR3 DNA: TGTGCCAGCAGCCAAAATTTTCTGGCACAGGGGGTGTCTAATGAGCAGTTCTTC. This translates into CASSQNFLAQGVSNEQFF.

The V and J genes are TRBV27 and TRBJ2-2, with 8 bases that match TRBD2. CDR3 length: 16 residues. The J segment lost 4 bases and the V segment lost 2 bases, leaving 6 bases of the junction unmatched. Germline lookup yields CDR1 MNHEY and CDR2 SMNVEV (reference sequence). CDR3 sequence (DNA): TGTGCCAGCAGTTTACGTCCGGCGGGAGGCACCGGGGAGCTGTTTTTT. It encodes CASSLRPAGGTGELFF.

The chain couples TRBV28 to TRBJ2-4; D might be TRBD1 (5 bases). Trimming took 5 bases from V and 0 from J, leaving 14 bases between them. Germline CDR1 and CDR2: MDHEN and SYDVKM. The CDR3 loop spans 16 amino acids. CDR3 sequence (DNA): TGTGCCAGCAGTGTACGACAGACCCTAGCCAAAAACATTCAGTACTTC. Translated: CASSVRQTLAKNIQYF.

This clone was seen once. The DNA of the CDR3 is TGTGCCAGCAGCTTAGCGGAGGGGGCGGGTGGCTACACCTTC. Translation gives CASSLAEGAGGYTF. The chain links TRBV7-8 to TRBJ1-2; 7 bases match TRBD1. CDR3 length: 14 amino acids. V shed 0 bases and J 7 bases; nucleotides not matched to a gene: 5. Germline V CDR1 and CDR2: SGHVS, FQNEAQ.

The V call is TRBV14, the J call TRBJ2-3; either TRBD1 or TRBD2 may fit D (5 bases each). Trimming cost V 8 bases and J 4 bases, with 13 bases left between them. This CDR3 comprises 13 residues. Germline V gene sequence: CDR1 SGHDN, CDR2 FVKESK. Here the CDR3 reads CASGYLGADTQYF. The CDR3 region has the DNA TGTGCCAGCGGTTATCTGGGGGCAGATACGCAGTATTTT.

The chain is built from TRBV2 and TRBJ2-5; 9 bases are shared with TRBD1. V gave up 6 bases and J gave up 7 bases; unmatched junction bases: 12. Germline V gives CDR1 SNHLY, CDR2 FYNNEI. CDR3 length: 15 residues. The CDR3 protein is CASRDSGTGRVTQYF. CDR3 bases: TGTGCCAGCAGGGACTCCGGGACAGGGAGGGTGACCCAGTACTTC.

The V call is TRBV19, the J call TRBJ1-2; D is unresolved. The CDR3 spans 13 residues. CDR1 is LNHDA, CDR2 SQIVND, per germline (reference sequence). The V end was cut by 11 bases, the J end by 4 bases, with 17 bases between. The CDR3 loop is CASKERSFYGYTF. CDR3 nucleotides: TGTGCCTCAAAGGAGAGGAGTTTCTATGGCTACACCTTC.

This chain's CDR3 is CASSPSTRMNTEAFF. The DNA for the CDR3 is TGTGCCAGCTCACCTTCGACAAGGATGAACACTGAAGCTTTCTTT. V gene TRBV18 combines with J gene TRBJ1-1; D call uncertain. From germline, CDR1 is KGHSH and CDR2 LQKENI. This CDR3 has 15 residues. V was shortened by 3 bases and J by 0 bases, with 11 bases between the two germline ends.

V usage is TRBV6-5 and J usage is TRBJ2-1; 7 bases are shared with TRBD2. J gave up 8 bases and V 0 bases, and 10 bases lay outside the gene matches. Per germline, CDR1 MNHEY and CDR2 SVGAGI. This CDR3 comprises 16 residues. The CDR3 region has the DNA TGTGCCAGCAGTTACTCCATCGGGGGGTCGTACGATGAGCAGTTCTTC. It yields the protein CASSYSIGGSYDEQFF.

The rearrangement joins TRBV5-4 to TRBJ2-1; D may be TRBD1 (6 bases). The germline CDR1 and CDR2 sequences are SGHNT and YYREEE (reference sequence). The CDR3 loop spans 12 amino acids. The V gene lost 10 bases and the J gene lost 7 bases, with 15 bases spanning the gap. CDR3 loop: CALHNTGNEQFF. The CDR3 nucleotides are TGTGCCCTTCACAATACAGGGAATGAGCAGTTCTTC.

A note on this clone: This likely comes from a read error, as the CDR3 has no conserved phenylalanine or tryptophan at its end. The limits of the CDR3 on the DNA are not certain, so only TCRdb's listed CDR3 is given. The V call is TRBV6-5, the J call TRBJ1-2. The CDR3 comprises 9 residues, both ends counted. The germline CDR1 and CDR2 sequences are MNHEY and SVGAGI. CDR3 protein: CASKDRETR.

The genes are TRBV5-1 and TRBJ2-3, with unresolved D. CDR3 length: 14 amino acids. The V and J ends lost 0 bases and 4 bases respectively, with 9 bases between them. From germline, CDR1 is SGHRS and CDR2 YFSETQ. The CDR3 DNA reads as TGCGCCAGCAGCTTGGGGCACTTGCCAGATACGCAGTATTTT. Its translation: CASSLGHLPDTQYF. Full variable domain (outside the CDR3, taken from reference TRBV5-1 and TRBJ2-3): KAGVTQTPRYLIKTRGQQVTLSCSPISGHRSVSWYQQTPGQGLQFLFEYFSETQRNKGNFPGRFSGRQFSNSRSEMNVSTLELGDSALYLCASSLGHLPDTQYFGPGTRLTVL.

This clone was observed a few times. The V gene is TRBV9, the J gene TRBJ2-1, with 7 positions matching TRBD1. The germline V gene encodes CDR1 SGDLS and CDR2 YYNGEE. This CDR3 contains 15 residues. Trimming took 3 bases from V and 8 from J; bases not matched to a gene: 11. The chain's CDR3 is CASSAQGQRQDEQFF. The CDR3 DNA follows: TGTGCCAGCAGCGCTCAGGGACAGCGCCAGGATGAGCAGTTCTTC.